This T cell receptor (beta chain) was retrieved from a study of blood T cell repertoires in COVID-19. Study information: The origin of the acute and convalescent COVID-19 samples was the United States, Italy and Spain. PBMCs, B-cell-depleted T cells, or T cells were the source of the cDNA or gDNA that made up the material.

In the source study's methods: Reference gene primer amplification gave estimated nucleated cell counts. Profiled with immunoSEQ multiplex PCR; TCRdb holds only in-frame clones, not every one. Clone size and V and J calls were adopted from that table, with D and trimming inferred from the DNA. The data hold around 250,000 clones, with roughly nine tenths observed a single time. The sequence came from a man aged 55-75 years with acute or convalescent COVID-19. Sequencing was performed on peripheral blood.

The CDR3 spells CASSSRTDSEQYF. The CDR3 nucleotides read TGTGCCAGCAGCTCTAGGACTGATTCCGAGCAGTACTTC. The rearrangement joins TRBV7-6 to TRBJ2-7, with a tentative D call TRBD2 (5 bases). Germline values: CDR1 SGHVS, CDR2 FNYEAQ. V was trimmed by 4 bases and J by 6 bases, leaving 13 bases between them. The CDR3 covers 13 residues.